Listed here is a single TCR beta chain. Germline loops: CDR1 MGHRA, CDR2 YSYEKL. Trimming removed 5 bases at V and 8 bases at J, with 15 bases between. The CDR3 spans 13 residues. Profiling relied on immunoSEQ multiplex PCR, and the TCRdb table lists in-frame clones only, not all of them. Of about 250,000 clones in the sample, approximately 86% are singletons; the top ten hold just over 2.5%. This specimen belongs to a study of blood T cell repertoires in COVID-19. Participants were aged about 18 to 90 years, lived in about 26 US areas, and enrolled virtually. This TCR was recovered from a woman aged 25 to 39 with acute COVID-19. The rearrangement uses TRBV4-1 and TRBJ1-1; maybe TRBD1 (5 bases). Source material: PBMCs or T cells enriched from blood (not recorded which). The CDR3 loop reads CASSWGMAPEAFF. The CDR3 region has the DNA TGCGCCAGCAGCTGGGGCATGGCCCCGGAAGCTTTCTTT.